This TCR beta chain was profiled in a study of blood T cell repertoires in COVID-19 (TCRdb year 2020). Regarding the research as a whole: Collaborator samples came from the United States, Italy and Spain and covered acute and convalescent phases of COVID-19. The prospective study material was composed of cDNA or gDNA derived from T cells, B-cell-depleted T cells, or PBMCs. Deeply sampled blood TCRbeta repertoires from subjects exposed to, actively infected with, or recovered from COVID-19 were included in the dataset. The repertoires were made available in a free public database intended to serve as a resource for research on the immune response to SARS-CoV-2. Samples were obtained from the ongoing ImmuneRACE study (first 160 participants) and from 1,200 or so subjects provided by 6 global collaborators. The sample metadata nearly always contained a de-identified subject ID, COVID-19 status, age in years and sex. Where available, HLA class I and class II types were taken from metadata supplied by the sample provider and were not determined by assay-based typing. General conclusions and limits of the study: The quantity of clinical and demographic metadata differed by source and by participant and was supplied without curation.

Each collaborating institution followed its own protocols to collect whole blood in K2EDTA tubes. For TCRbeta analysis, collaborators shipped samples as frozen whole blood, isolated PBMCs, or DNA extracted from either of those sample types. A word on this clone: It has no known antigen specificity. No much larger clone is present one base from it, and per-base qualities are unavailable.

The CDR3 covers 12 residues, taking in both the cysteine and the phenylalanine. Here the CDR3 DNA is all that survives: 36 bases in frame from base 1. The V end loses 5 bases and the J end loses 13 bases, and a stretch of 17 bases separates them. Via the germline V gene (reference sequence), CDR1 is SEHNR and CDR2 FQNEAQ. TCRbeta CDR3 regions were amplified from genomic DNA using the immunoSEQ Assay, a bias-controlled multiplex PCR. The study's processing was this. The number of nucleated cells in each sample was estimated from the amplification of reference gene primers within the assay. Sequence reads were collapsed and filtered to measure the absolute abundance of every unique TCRbeta CDR3 rearrangement. Productive Simpson clonality was computed per sample as the square root of Simpson's diversity index over productive rearrangements. TCRdb obtained this table from immuneACCESS and retained in-frame rearrangements with V and J assigned. These tables miss some clones; where compared with another copy, unresolved V genes account for less than half of the shortfall, and the remainder is unexplained. The DNA gave D and trimming, while V, J and clone size come from that table. This sample gives 120,000 to 150,000 clones in total; 80% to 90% of them show up just once. The ten largest clones add up to about 2.6% of the sample.

The TCR was taken from a human donor with acute or convalescent COVID-19. The donor label of this sample is uncertain. The receptor chain draws on TRBV7-9 and TRBJ1-2; the D segment could be TRBD1, given 5 matching bases. Sequencing was performed on peripheral blood. CDR3 protein: CASSRGTDGSTF. The sequenced DNA: TGTGCCAGCAGCCGGGGGACGGACGGGAGCACCTTC.